These T cell receptor beta chains were read from a single sample in a study of CD8+ T cells in alopecia areata. Produced via immunoSEQ multiplex PCR; TCRdb's table is partial and in-frame only. The sample carries roughly 200,000 clones, around two fifths recorded once. Sample: CD4+ T cells sorted from blood, taken around week 34, from a patient treated with tofacitinib. Receptors were obtained from a human donor with alopecia areata. Each CDR3 is given with its conserved first and last residue. Fields, in order: D gene, J gene, clone size, V gene, CDR3 DNA, CDR3 protein. The D gene is left open where the match is weak. A clone size is listed for some rows: how often the clone was seen (once, few, many), or a class if it is expanded.

>TRBD1|TRBJ1-1|few|TRBV16
TGTGCCAGCAGCCAATCGGCGACAGGGGAAGGAGCTTTCTTT
CASSQSATGEGAFF
>-|TRBJ1-1|-|TRBV27
TGTGCCAGCAGTTTTCGAGGGGTTAACACTGAAGCTTTCTTT
CASSFRGVNTEAFF
>-|TRBJ1-1|few|TRBV27
TGTGCCAGCAGTTTTAAACCTAGTAACACTGAAGCTTTCTTT
CASSFKPSNTEAFF
>-|TRBJ2-7|-|TRBV5-1
TGCGCCAGCAGCCCGGCTGTGGGGAAGGCCTACGAGCAGTACTTC
CASSPAVGKAYEQYF
>TRBD2|TRBJ2-7|few|TRBV7-8
TGTGCCAGCAGCCTAGGGACTAGCGGGGATCTGTACTTC
CASSLGTSGDLYF
>-|TRBJ2-1|few|TRBV11-2
TGTGCCAGCAGCACATACGGAGGTAACAATGAGCAGTTCTTC
CASSTYGGNNEQFF
>-|TRBJ1-4|-|TRBV5-1
TGCGCCAGCAGCTTAAGGGCTGCAGCTAATGAAAAACTGTTTTTT
CASSLRAAANEKLFF
>TRBD1|TRBJ2-3|few|TRBV2
TGTGCCAGCATGAAACAGGGGGCTAGCACAGATACGCAGTATTTT
CASMKQGASTDTQYF
>-|TRBJ1-4|-|TRBV29-1
TGCAGCGCTTTCGGCGGAGCAACTAATGAAAAACTGTTTTTT
CSAFGGATNEKLFF
>-|TRBJ2-2|few|TRBV11-2
TGTGCCAGCAGCCCCCGTGAGATTGGGTCCGGGGAGCTGTTTTTT
CASSPREIGSGELFF
>-|TRBJ1-1|-|TRBV30
TGTGCCCGCCTTAACCCGCTGAACACTGAAGCTTTCTTT
CARLNPLNTEAFF
>-|TRBJ2-2|few|TRBV7-2
TGTGCCAGCAGCCCAGACCCGACCGGGGAGCTGTTTTTT
CASSPDPTGELFF
>TRBD1|TRBJ2-7|few|TRBV4-1
TGCGCCAGCAGCCCTTCTCGACAGGGCTCCTACGAGCAGTACTTC
CASSPSRQGSYEQYF
>TRBD2|TRBJ2-2|-|TRBV7-9
TGTGCCAGCAGCGTACCAAGCGGGGGCAAGGCCGGGGAGCTGTTTTTT
CASSVPSGGKAGELFF
>-|TRBJ2-6|few|TRBV5-1
TGCGCCAGCAGCTTCAGGGAGGGGGCCAACGTCCTGACTTTC
CASSFREGANVLTF
>-|TRBJ1-5|-|TRBV30
TGTGCCTGGAGGGGAGAGGGCCATCAGCCCCAGCATTTT
CAWRGEGHQPQHF
>TRBD1|TRBJ1-1|-|TRBV4-1
TGCGCCAGCAGCCAAACGACAGGGGGCAGGGTGGACACTGAAGCTTTCTTT
CASSQTTGGRVDTEAFF
>-|TRBJ1-1|-|TRBV5-1
TGCGCCAGCAGCCCTCAGGGGAACACTGAAGCTTTCTTT
CASSPQGNTEAFF
>-|TRBJ1-2|few|TRBV29-1
TGCAGCGCCATCCGAAGTGGACGCACCTATGGCTACACCTTC
CSAIRSGRTYGYTF
>-|TRBJ1-1|few|TRBV28
TGTGCCAGGGTCCTGGGGAACACTGAAGCTTTCTTT
CARVLGNTEAFF
>-|TRBJ1-1|few|TRBV6-5
TGTGCCAGCATCCAACGGGGCACTGAAGCTTTCTTT
CASIQRGTEAFF
>TRBD2|TRBJ2-2|-|TRBV29-1
TGCAGCGTTGAAAGCGGGACGAACACCGGGGAGCTGTTTTTT
CSVESGTNTGELFF